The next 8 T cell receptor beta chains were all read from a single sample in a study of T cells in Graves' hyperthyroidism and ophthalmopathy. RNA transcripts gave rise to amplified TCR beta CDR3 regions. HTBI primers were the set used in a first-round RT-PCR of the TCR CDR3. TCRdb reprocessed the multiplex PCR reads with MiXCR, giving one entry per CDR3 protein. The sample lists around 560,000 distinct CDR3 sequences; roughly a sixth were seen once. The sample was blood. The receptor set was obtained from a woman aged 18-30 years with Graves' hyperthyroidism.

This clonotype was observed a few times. Here the CDR3 reads CASRRPNLNTEAFF. DNA for the CDR3: TGTGCCAGTAGGCGACCAAATTTGAACACTGAAGCTTTCTTT. The chain recombines TRBV19 with TRBJ1-1; the D is unclear. Germline V lookup: CDR1 LNHDA, CDR2 SQIVND (reference sequence). This CDR3 comprises 14 residues. V shed 6 bases and J shed 0 bases, with 11 bases lying between them.

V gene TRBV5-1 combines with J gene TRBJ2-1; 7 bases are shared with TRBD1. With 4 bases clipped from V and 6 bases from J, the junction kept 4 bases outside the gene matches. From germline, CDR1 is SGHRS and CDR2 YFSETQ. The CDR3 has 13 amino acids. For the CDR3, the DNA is TGCGCCAGCAGCGTGAGGGACAGCAATGAGCAGTTCTTC. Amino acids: CASSVRDSNEQFF.

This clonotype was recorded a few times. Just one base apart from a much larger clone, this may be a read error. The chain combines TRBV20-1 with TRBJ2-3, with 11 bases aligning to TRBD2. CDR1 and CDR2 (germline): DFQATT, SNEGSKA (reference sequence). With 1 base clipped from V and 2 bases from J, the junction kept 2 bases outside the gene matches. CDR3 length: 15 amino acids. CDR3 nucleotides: TGCAGTGCTAGAGGGACTAGCGGGTACACAGATACGCAGTATTTT. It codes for CSARGTSGYTDTQYF.

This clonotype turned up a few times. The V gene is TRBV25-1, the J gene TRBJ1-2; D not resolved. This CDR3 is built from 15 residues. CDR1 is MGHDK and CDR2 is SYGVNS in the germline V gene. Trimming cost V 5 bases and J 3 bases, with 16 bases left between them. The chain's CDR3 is CASSQEGKGYYGYTF. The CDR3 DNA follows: TGTGCCAGCAGTCAGGAGGGCAAGGGATACTATGGCTACACCTTC.

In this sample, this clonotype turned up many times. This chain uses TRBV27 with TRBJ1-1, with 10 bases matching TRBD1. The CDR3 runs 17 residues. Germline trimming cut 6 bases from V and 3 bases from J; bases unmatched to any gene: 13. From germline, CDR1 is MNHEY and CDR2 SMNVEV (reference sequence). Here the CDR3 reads CASRLLTGTGEDTEAFF. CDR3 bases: TGTGCCAGCAGGCTGCTCACCGGGACAGGGGAGGACACTGAAGCTTTCTTT.

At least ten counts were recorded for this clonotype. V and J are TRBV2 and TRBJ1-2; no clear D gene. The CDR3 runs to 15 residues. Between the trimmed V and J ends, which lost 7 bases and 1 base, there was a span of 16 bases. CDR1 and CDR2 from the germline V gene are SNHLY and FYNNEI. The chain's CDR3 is CASTGNTNYNYGYTF. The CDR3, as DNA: TGTGCCAGCACCGGAAACACCAATTATAACTATGGCTACACCTTC. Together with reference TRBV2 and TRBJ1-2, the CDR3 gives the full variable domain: EPEVTQTPSHQVTQMGQEVILRCVPISNHLYFYWYRQILGQKVEFLVSFYNNEISEKSEIFDDQFSVERPDGSNFTLKIRSTKLEDSAMYFCASTGNTNYNYGYTFGSGTRLTVV.

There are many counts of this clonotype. The CDR3 loop reads CSARIGLAGINEQFF. CDR3 bases: TGCAGTGCTCGGATCGGACTAGCGGGTATAAATGAGCAGTTCTTC. The chain links TRBV20-1 to TRBJ2-1, with 11 bases that match TRBD2. The CDR3 is made up of 15 amino acids. Per germline, CDR1 DFQATT and CDR2 SNEGSKA (reference sequence). Trimming at V came to 5 bases and at J to 7 bases, leaving 10 bases not matched to a gene.

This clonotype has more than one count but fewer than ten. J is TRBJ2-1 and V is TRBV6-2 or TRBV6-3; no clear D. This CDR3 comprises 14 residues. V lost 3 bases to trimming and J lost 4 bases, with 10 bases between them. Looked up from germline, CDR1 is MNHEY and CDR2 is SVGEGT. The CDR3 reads CASSYGSFYNEQFF. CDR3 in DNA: TGTGCCAGCAGTTATGGAAGTTTTTACAATGAGCAGTTCTTC.